Each of the 25 T cell receptor beta chains below was sequenced from the same sample in a study of T cells in women clearing cervical HPV infection. Produced via immunoSEQ multiplex PCR; TCRdb's table is partial and in-frame only. The listing contains roughly 34,000 clones. Sample: blood buffy coat. Receptors originate from a woman aged 18 to 75 with a cervical HPV16 infection that either progressed to CIN3+ or cleared (not recorded which).

On this clone: The CDR3 end falls 3 residues outside the read, so it is completed with the germline J gene. The chain employs TRBV18 and TRBJ1-6; D not certain. There are 17 residues in the CDR3. The germline V and J ends were trimmed by 3 bases and 8 bases, with 20 bases remaining between them. The V gene's germline CDR1 is KGHSH and CDR2 LQKENI. CDR3 DNA, as far as it was read: TGTGCCAGCTCACCCGCCCCGGCCGGGGATAAGGATTCACCC. Protein sequence: CASSPAPAGDKDSP. The complete CDR3 reads CASSPAPAGDKDSPLHF.

To note about this clone: With the read ending 3 residues before the CDR3 end, the germline J gene is used to fill in that end. The J gene is TRBJ2-4, the V gene TRBV2, with a tentative D call TRBD2 (5 bases). CDR1 and CDR2 (germline): SNHLY, FYNNEI. This CDR3 comprises 10 residues. Trimming stripped 8 bases from V and 9 bases from J, with 8 bases between. CDR3 sequence reads: CASPRGIQYF. The sequenced part of the CDR3 DNA is TGTGCCAGCCCCCGGGGCATT. Filled out from reference TRBV2 and TRBJ2-4, the complete variable domain reads EPEVTQTPSHQVTQMGQEVILRCVPISNHLYFYWYRQILGQKVEFLVSFYNNEISEKSEIFDDQFSVERPDGSNFTLKIRSTKLEDSAMYFCASPRGIQYFGAGTRLSVL.

As regards this clone: The CDR3 extends 3 residues past the end of the read, so its final part is completed from the germline J gene. This chain links TRBV12-3 or TRBV12-4 with TRBJ2-7, with unresolved D. V lost 2 bases to trimming and J lost 1 base, with 9 bases between them. CDR3 length: 14 amino acids. CDR3 region: CASSLYGGSYEQYF. The part of the CDR3 DNA that was read is TGTGCCAGCAGTTTATATGGCGGATCCTACGAG.

Remarks on this clone: The sequence runs out 3 residues before the end of the CDR3; the remainder is reconstructed from the germline J gene. The genes are TRBV7-9 and TRBJ2-7; 7 bases agree with TRBD1. After removal of 5 bases from V and 2 bases from J, the junction contained 9 bases not matched to a gene. The CDR3 has 15 amino acids. Germline V gene lookup returns CDR1 SEHNR and CDR2 FQNEAQ (reference sequence). The CDR3 reads CASSPRDSGTYEQYF. The covered CDR3 bases are TGTGCCAGCAGCCCTCGGGACAGTGGGACCTACGAG.

To note about this clone: The CDR3 extends 3 residues past the end of the read, so its final part is completed from the germline J gene. The chain carries TRBV20-1 and TRBJ2-7; TRBD2 aligns across 8 bases. The CDR3 spans 14 residues. J gave up 5 bases and V 2 bases, and 8 bases lay outside the gene matches. Germline lookup yields CDR1 DFQATT and CDR2 SNEGSKA (reference sequence). CDR3 in amino acids: CSARPPGLGHEQYF. CDR3 DNA (partial): TGCAGTGCTAGACCACCGGGACTAGGACACGAG.

Turning to this clone: The read finishes 3 residues shy of the CDR3 end, and the germline J gene is used to complete it. The chain couples TRBV29-1 to TRBJ2-1, with 15 bases matching TRBD2. The CDR3 has 18 amino acids. The V segment lost 6 bases and the J segment 1 base; nucleotides outside the gene matches: 10. From germline, CDR1 is SQVTM and CDR2 ANQGSEA. CDR3 DNA, as far as it was read: TGCAGCGTGACGGGGACTAGCGGGGGGCCGTCTTCCTACAATGAG. It encodes CSVTGTSGGPSSYNE. The entire CDR3 protein reads CSVTGTSGGPSSYNEQFF.

Concerning this clone: The missing CDR3 end, 3 residues past where the read stops, is filled in from the germline J gene. This sequence joins TRBV19 and TRBJ2-3; 9 positions agree with TRBD1. The germline V gene encodes CDR1 LNHDA and CDR2 SQIVND (reference sequence). This CDR3 comprises 15 residues. V trimming: 4 bases; J trimming: 2 bases; junction bases outside the gene matches: 4. The sequenced part of the CDR3 DNA is TGTGCCAGTAGTAACGGACAGGGGCCCACAGATACG. This encodes CASSNGQGPTDT. The complete CDR3 reads CASSNGQGPTDTQYF.

A note on this clone: The read falls 3 residues short of the CDR3 end, and the missing part is taken from the germline J gene. The genes are TRBV19 and TRBJ1-6; 7 nucleotides match TRBD1. After removal of 7 bases from V and 5 bases from J, the junction contained 5 bases not matched to a gene. The CDR3 extends over 14 amino acids. CDR1 and CDR2 (germline): LNHDA, SQIVND (reference sequence). The CDR3 DNA, read in part, is TGTGCCAGTATGGGGACAGTCAATAATTCACCC. Protein sequence: CASMGTVNNSP. The whole CDR3 reads CASMGTVNNSPLHF.

Details on this clone: The CDR3 is cut off 3 residues early in the read; its end comes from the germline J gene. The J gene is TRBJ2-1, the V gene TRBV5-4; weak D call: TRBD2 (5 bases). The V end was cut by 4 bases, the J end by 5 bases, with 10 bases between. The CDR3 contains 13 residues. Germline CDR1 and CDR2: SGHNT and YYREEE (reference sequence). This chain's CDR3 is CASSPRGDNEQFF. CDR3 DNA, as far as it was read: TGTGCCAGCAGCCCCCGGGGAGACAATGAG.

Turning to this clone: From the germline J gene comes the end of the CDR3, since the read stops 3 residues before it. The rearrangement joins TRBV30 to TRBJ2-7, with 9 bases lining up with TRBD1. The V segment lost 1 base and the J segment 3 bases; nucleotides outside the gene matches: 4. This CDR3 comprises 14 residues. Germline assignment: CDR1 GTSNPN and CDR2 SVGIG (reference sequence). The DNA read from the CDR3 is TGTGCCTGGAGTGGGACAGGGGTTCGCTACGAG. Its translation is CAWSGTGVRYE. The complete CDR3 reads CAWSGTGVRYEQYF. Variable domain in full (rest from reference TRBV30 and TRBJ2-7): SQTIHQWPATLVQPVGSPLSLECTVEGTSNPNLYWYRQAAGRGLQLLFYSVGIGQISSEVPQNLSASRPQDRQFILSSKKLLLSDSGFYLCAWSGTGVRYEQYFGPGTRLTVT.

As to this clone: Coverage ceases 3 residues before the CDR3 finishes, and the germline J gene fills in the end. The J gene is TRBJ2-4, the V gene TRBV30; D not certain. Looked up from germline, CDR1 is GTSNPN and CDR2 is SVGIG (reference sequence). The CDR3 contains 13 residues. CDR3: CAWSYQPTYGQYF. The CDR3 bases that were read are TGTGCCTGGAGCTACCAACCAACCTATGGT.

Incomplete CDR3 DNA: TGTGCCAGCAGCTTAGCTAGCGGGGGGGCAGATACC. Translation: CASSLASGGADT. From start to end, the CDR3 is CASSLASGGADTQYF. The chain links TRBV7-2 to TRBJ2-5; 11 nucleotides align to TRBD2. The read ends 3 residues before the CDR3 terminus; that terminus is restored from the germline J gene. This CDR3 spans 15 amino acids. Germline CDR1 is SGHTA and CDR2 is FQGNSA.

Points on this clone: The CDR3 end lies 3 residues beyond the end of the read and is filled in from the germline J gene. J is TRBJ2-7 and V is TRBV19; TRBD1 is a possible D gene (5 bases). CDR3 length equals 15 residues. The V end was cut by 6 bases, the J end by 0 bases, with 15 bases between. The germline CDR1 and CDR2 sequences are LNHDA and SQIVND (reference sequence). CDR3: CASRKGPSSSYEQYF. CDR3 bases read: TGTGCCAGTAGAAAGGGGCCCTCGAGCTCCTACGAG.

As to this clone: The CDR3 end is not reached by the read, which stops 3 residues before it; the germline J gene fills it in. The genes are TRBV5-1 and TRBJ2-5; 7 nucleotides line up with TRBD1. Germline lookup yields CDR1 SGHRS and CDR2 YFSETQ. V gave up 6 bases and J gave up 4 bases; unmatched junction bases: 12. CDR3 length: 15 residues. Incomplete CDR3 DNA: TGCGCCAGCACGATTCGTACAGGGGAAGGAGAGACC. Translated, it gives CASTIRTGEGET. The entire CDR3 reads CASTIRTGEGETQYF.

In the case of this clone: The CDR3 is cut off 3 residues early in the read; its end comes from the germline J gene. This chain links TRBV6-1 with TRBJ1-2; 8 nucleotides align to TRBD1. This CDR3 is 16 amino acids long. Germline CDR1 is MNHNS and CDR2 is SASEGT. V was clipped by 1 base and J by 6 bases; unmatched bases: 10. CDR3: CASSEEAGTGSDGYTF. The CDR3 DNA, read in part, is TGTGCCAGCAGTGAAGAGGCCGGGACAGGAAGTGATGGC.

A note on this clone: The read finishes 3 residues shy of the CDR3 end, and the germline J gene is used to complete it. This chain links TRBV12-3 or TRBV12-4 with TRBJ2-3, with TRBD2 identical over 12 bases. This CDR3 region has 17 residues. V shed 5 bases and J 7 bases; nucleotides not matched to a gene: 13. The CDR3 sequence: CASSTSGRRGSRYTQYF. CDR3 bases read: TGTGCCAGCAGTACTAGCGGGAGGAGAGGGAGTAGATATACG.

Concerning this clone itself: The observed sequence ends 3 residues before the CDR3 terminus, with the missing tail filled in from the germline J gene. The genes are TRBV18 and TRBJ1-2, with a tentative D call TRBD1 (5 bases). The V gene's germline CDR1 is KGHSH and CDR2 LQKENI. The CDR3 covers 12 residues. CDR3 protein: CASSPDSYDYTF. The sequenced CDR3 bases are TGTGCCAGCTCACCAGACAGCTACGAC.

As regards this clone: With the read ending 3 residues before the CDR3 end, the germline J gene is used to fill in that end. The rearrangement uses TRBV7-9 and TRBJ2-2; D is ambiguous. The CDR3 has 13 amino acids. CDR1 and CDR2 from the germline V gene are SEHNR and FQNEAQ (reference sequence). Here the CDR3 reads CASSTSGSEKLFF. The DNA read from the CDR3 is TGTGCCAGCAGCACAAGTGGCAGCGAAAAG.

For this clone: The read terminates 3 residues ahead of where the CDR3 ends, so the germline J gene completes it. The chain is built from TRBV7-2 and TRBJ1-2, with D hard to call. CDR3 length equals 14 residues. Germline V gene sequence: CDR1 SGHTA, CDR2 FQGNSA. CDR3 amino acids: CASSLRTAPEGYTF. CDR3 DNA (partial): TGTGCCAGCAGCTTAAGAACAGCCCCGGAGGGC.

Of note for this clone: The observed sequence ends 3 residues before the CDR3 terminus, with the missing tail filled in from the germline J gene. Other DNA sequences in the sample encode the same CDR3. V is TRBV6-1 and J is TRBJ1-3; D call uncertain. The CDR3 length is 17 residues. The V and J ends lost 0 bases and 0 bases respectively, with 12 bases between them. Germline V CDR1 and CDR2: MNHNS, SASEGT. This chain's CDR3 is CASSEALQVLSGNTIYF. The CDR3 DNA, read in part, is TGTGCCAGCAGTGAAGCGCTTCAGGTCCTCTCTGGAAACACC.

Note on this clone: The read ends 3 residues shy of where the CDR3 ends; the end is completed using the germline J gene. The rearrangement uses TRBV12-3 or TRBV12-4 and TRBJ2-1; perhaps TRBD2 as D (5 bases). This CDR3 is 14 amino acids long. V was trimmed by 5 bases and J by 7 bases, leaving 15 bases between them. CDR3 DNA, as far as it was read: TGTGCCAGCAGTATCGCGGACGGGGTAAATGAG. It codes for CASSIADGVNE. The full CDR3 reads CASSIADGVNEQFF.

Notes on this clone: The DNA ends 3 residues before the CDR3 does, and the rest of the CDR3 is filled in from the germline J gene. The same CDR3 also results from other DNA sequences found in this sample. The rearrangement uses TRBV7-2 and TRBJ1-2; the D gene is possibly TRBD1 (5 bases). The CDR3 is 13 amino acids. Germline CDR1 SGHTA, CDR2 FQGNSA. The sequenced part of the CDR3 DNA is TGTGCCAGCAGCTCAGGACAAGGCGGAGGC. Protein: CASSSGQGGG. The entire CDR3 is CASSSGQGGGYTF.

Turning to this clone: The read ends 3 residues before the CDR3 terminus; that terminus is restored from the germline J gene. This chain uses TRBV5-8 with TRBJ1-2, with a possible D match to TRBD1 (6 bases). This CDR3 is 13 amino acids long. Trimming shortened V by 1 base and J by 4 bases, and 8 bases separated the two germline ends. Germline CDR1 reads SGHTS; CDR2 reads YDEGEE. CDR3 residues: CASSLQGPYGYTF. Partial CDR3 DNA: TGTGCCAGCAGCTTGCAGGGGCCCTATGGC.

On this clone: The read halts 3 residues ahead of the CDR3 end, with the missing end drawn from the germline J gene. The chain uses TRBV19 and TRBJ2-5, with D possibly being TRBD2 (6 bases). The CDR3 loop spans 15 amino acids. The germline V and J ends were trimmed by 5 bases and 0 bases, with 13 bases remaining between them. Germline V gene lookup returns CDR1 LNHDA and CDR2 SQIVND (reference sequence). The CDR3 here is CASSPRDWYQETQYF. The CDR3 DNA, read in part, is TGTGCCAGTAGTCCACGGGACTGGTACCAAGAGACC.

To note about this clone: A read error may account for a junction end that differs from germline. Read sequence stops 3 residues before the CDR3 end, and the germline J gene provides the missing end. The rearrangement uses TRBV7-6 and TRBJ2-3, with D perhaps TRBD2 (6 bases). The CDR3 is 15 residues long. In germline, CDR1 is SGHVS, CDR2 FNYEAQ. CDR3 DNA, as far as it was read: TGTGCCAGCAGCTTACTTTGGGGGGTCGCAGATGCG. It is translated as CASSLLWGVADA. From start to end, the CDR3 is CASSLLWGVADAQYF.